This T cell receptor (beta chain) was obtained from a study of shared clonotypes between healthy human individuals. Original handling: Filtering was not the same, since immunoSEQ gave junction-only sequences without quality scores. Sequencing used immunoSEQ multiplex PCR; TCRdb keeps in-frame clones, though not all of them. D and trimming come from the DNA, and the V and J calls and clone size come from that table. The sample lists fewer than 1.8 million clones; about 98.5% were seen once. CDR3 length: 16 residues. Germline V gives CDR1 SGHRS, CDR2 YFSETQ. V was trimmed by 3 bases and J by 0 bases, leaving 13 bases between them.

The receptor comes from a man in his thirties or forties in good health. The rearrangement links TRBV5-1 to TRBJ2-1; TRBD2 is a possible D gene (6 bases). Sequencing was performed on naive CD4+ T cells sorted from blood. Subset in this sample: CD45RA+ positively selected. The CDR3 sequence is CASSSLRGLSYNEQFF. The DNA for the CDR3 is TGCGCCAGCAGCTCTCTGCGGGGCCTCTCCTACAATGAGCAGTTCTTC.